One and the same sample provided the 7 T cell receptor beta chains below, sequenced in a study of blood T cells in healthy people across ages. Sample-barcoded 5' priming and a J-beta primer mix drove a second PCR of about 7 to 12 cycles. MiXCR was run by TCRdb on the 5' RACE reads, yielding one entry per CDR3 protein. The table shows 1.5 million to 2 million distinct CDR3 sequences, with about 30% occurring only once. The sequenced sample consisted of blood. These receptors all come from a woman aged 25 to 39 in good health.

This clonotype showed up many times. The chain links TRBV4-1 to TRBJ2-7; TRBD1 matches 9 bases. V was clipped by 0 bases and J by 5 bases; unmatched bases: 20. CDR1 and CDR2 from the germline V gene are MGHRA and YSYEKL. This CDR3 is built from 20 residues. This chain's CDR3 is CASSQDSRDRVGAKVNEQYF. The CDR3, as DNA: TGCGCCAGCAGCCAAGACAGCCGGGACAGGGTTGGGGCTAAAGTTAACGAGCAGTACTTC.

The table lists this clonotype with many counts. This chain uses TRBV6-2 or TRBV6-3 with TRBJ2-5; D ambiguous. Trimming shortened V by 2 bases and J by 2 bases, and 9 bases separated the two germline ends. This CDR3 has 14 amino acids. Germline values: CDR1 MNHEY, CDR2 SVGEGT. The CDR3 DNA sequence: TGTGCCAGCAGTTACCGAGCGAGGCAAGAGACCCAGTACTTC. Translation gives CASSYRARQETQYF.

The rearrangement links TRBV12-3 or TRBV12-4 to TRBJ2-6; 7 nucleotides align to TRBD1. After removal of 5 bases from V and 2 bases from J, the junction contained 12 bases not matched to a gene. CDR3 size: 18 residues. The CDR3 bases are TGTGCCAGCAGTCGGCCTACAGGGGAATGGGCTGGGGCCAACGTCCTGACTTTC. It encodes CASSRPTGEWAGANVLTF.

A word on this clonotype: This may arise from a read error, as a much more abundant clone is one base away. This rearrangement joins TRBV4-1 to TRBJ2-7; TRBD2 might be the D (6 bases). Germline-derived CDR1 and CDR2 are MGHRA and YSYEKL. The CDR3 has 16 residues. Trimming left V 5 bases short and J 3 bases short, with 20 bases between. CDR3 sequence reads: CASSFSSMGSGYEQYF. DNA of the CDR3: TGCGCCAGCAGCTTCAGCAGTATGGGTAGCGGCTACGAGCAGTACTTC.

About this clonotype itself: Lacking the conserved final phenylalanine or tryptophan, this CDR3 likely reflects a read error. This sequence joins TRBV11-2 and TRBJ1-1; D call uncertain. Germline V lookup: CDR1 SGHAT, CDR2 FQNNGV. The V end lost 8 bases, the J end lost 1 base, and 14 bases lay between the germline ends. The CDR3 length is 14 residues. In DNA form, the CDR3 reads TGTGCCAGCGCTGTGTCGCAGGAGAACACTGAAGCTTTCTTG. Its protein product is CASAVSQENTEAFL.

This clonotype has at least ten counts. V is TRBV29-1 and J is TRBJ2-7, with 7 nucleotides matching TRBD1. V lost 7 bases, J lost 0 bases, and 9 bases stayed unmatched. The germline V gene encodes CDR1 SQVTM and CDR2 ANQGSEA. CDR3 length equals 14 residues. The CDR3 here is CSAAGRDSSYEQYF. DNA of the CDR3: TGCAGCGCTGCCGGAAGGGACAGCTCCTACGAGCAGTACTTC.

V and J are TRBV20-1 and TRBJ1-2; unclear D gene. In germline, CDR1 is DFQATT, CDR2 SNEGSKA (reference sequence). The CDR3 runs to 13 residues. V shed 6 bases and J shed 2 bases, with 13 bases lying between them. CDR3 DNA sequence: TGCAGTGCCCGATCCGTCGGGAACTATGGCTACACCTTC. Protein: CSARSVGNYGYTF.